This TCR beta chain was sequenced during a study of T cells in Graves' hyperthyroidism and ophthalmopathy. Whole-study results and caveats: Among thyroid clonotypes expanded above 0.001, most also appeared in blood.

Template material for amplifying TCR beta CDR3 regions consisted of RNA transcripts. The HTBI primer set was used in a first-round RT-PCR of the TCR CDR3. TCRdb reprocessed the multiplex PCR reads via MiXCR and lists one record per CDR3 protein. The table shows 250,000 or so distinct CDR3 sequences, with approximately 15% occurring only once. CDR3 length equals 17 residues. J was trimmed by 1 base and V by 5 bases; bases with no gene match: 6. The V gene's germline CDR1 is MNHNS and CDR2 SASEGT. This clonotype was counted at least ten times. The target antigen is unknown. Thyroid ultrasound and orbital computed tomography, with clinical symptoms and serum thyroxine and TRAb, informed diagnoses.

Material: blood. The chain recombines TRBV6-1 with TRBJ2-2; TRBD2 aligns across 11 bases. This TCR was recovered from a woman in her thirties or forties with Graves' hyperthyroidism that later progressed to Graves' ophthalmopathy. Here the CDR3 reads CASSPIAGGLNTGELFF. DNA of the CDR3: TGTGCCAGCAGTCCTATAGCGGGAGGGCTGAACACCGGGGAGCTGTTTTTT.